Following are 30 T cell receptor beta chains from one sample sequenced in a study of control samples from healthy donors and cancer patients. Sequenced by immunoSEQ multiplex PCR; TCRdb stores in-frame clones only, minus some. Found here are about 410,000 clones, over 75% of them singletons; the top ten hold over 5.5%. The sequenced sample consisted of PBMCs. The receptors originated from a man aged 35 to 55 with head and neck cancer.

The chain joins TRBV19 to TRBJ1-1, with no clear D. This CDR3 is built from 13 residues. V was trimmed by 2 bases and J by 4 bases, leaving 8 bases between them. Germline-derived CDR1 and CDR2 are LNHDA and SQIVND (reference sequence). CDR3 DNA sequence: TGTGCCAGTAGTATACAAGGGTTCACTGAAGCTTTCTTT. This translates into CASSIQGFTEAFF. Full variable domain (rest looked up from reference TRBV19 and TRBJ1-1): DGGITQSPKYLFRKEGQNVTLSCEQNLNHDAMYWYRQDPGQGLRLIYYSQIVNDFQKGDIAEGYSVSREKKESFPLTVTSAQKNPTAFYLCASSIQGFTEAFFGQGTRLTVV.

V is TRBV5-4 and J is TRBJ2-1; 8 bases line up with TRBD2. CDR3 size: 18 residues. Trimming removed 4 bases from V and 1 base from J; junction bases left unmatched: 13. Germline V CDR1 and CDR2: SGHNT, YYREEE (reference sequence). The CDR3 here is CASSEGPPGGPSYNEQFF. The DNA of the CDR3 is TGTGCCAGCAGCGAAGGGCCACCGGGAGGGCCGTCCTACAATGAGCAGTTCTTC.

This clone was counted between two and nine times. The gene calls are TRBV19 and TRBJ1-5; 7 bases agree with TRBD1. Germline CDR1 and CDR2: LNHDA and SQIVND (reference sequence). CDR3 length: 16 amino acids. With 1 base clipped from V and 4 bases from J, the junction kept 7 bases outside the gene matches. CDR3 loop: CASSIGRGGPNQPQHF. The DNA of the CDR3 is TGTGCCAGTAGTATAGGCAGGGGGGGGCCGAATCAGCCCCAGCATTTT.

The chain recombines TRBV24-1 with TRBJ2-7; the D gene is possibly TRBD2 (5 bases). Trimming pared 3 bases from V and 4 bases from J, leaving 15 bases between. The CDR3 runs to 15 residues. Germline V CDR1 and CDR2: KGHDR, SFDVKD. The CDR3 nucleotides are TGTGCCACCAGTGATGGGTCTTCGGGGTCGTACGAGCAGTACTTC. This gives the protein CATSDGSSGSYEQYF.

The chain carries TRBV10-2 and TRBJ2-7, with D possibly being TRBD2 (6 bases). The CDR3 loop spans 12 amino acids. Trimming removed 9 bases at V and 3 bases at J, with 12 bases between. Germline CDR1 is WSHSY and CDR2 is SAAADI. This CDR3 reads CASVGGNYEQYF. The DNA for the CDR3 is TGCGCCAGTGTTGGAGGGAACTACGAGCAGTACTTC.

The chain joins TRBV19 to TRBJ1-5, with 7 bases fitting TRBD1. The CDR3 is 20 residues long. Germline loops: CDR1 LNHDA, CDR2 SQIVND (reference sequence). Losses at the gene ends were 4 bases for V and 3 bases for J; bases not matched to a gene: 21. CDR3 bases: TGTGCCAGTAGTAAGAGGGCTGGGAGCTTCGACAGGGTCAACAATCAGCCCCAGCATTTT. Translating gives CASSKRAGSFDRVNNQPQHF.

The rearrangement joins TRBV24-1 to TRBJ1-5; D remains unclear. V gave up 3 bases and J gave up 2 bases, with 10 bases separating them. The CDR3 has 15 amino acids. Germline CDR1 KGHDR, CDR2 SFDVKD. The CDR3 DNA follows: TGTGCCACCAGTGATAGCATGGGTGGCAATCAGCCCCAGCATTTT. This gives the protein CATSDSMGGNQPQHF.

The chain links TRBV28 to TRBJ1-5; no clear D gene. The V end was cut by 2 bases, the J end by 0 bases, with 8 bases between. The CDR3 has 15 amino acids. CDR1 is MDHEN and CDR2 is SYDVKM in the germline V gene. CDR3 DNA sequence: TGTGCCAGCAGTTTAGTAGAAGATAGCAATCAGCCCCAGCATTTT. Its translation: CASSLVEDSNQPQHF. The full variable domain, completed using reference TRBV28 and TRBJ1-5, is DVKVTQSSRYLVKRTGEKVFLECVQDMDHENMFWYRQDPGLGLRLIYFSYDVKMKEKGDIPEGYSVSREKKERFSLILESASTNQTSMYLCASSLVEDSNQPQHFGDGTRLSIL.

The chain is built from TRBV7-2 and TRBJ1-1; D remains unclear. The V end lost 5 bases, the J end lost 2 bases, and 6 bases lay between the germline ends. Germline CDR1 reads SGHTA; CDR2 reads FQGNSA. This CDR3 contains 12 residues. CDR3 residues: CASSPPNTEAFF. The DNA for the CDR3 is TGTGCCAGCAGCCCCCCCAACACTGAAGCTTTCTTT.

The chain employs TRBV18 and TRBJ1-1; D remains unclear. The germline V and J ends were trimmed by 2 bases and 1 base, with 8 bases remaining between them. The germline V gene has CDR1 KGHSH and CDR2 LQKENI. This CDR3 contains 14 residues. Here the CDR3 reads CASSPVRENTEAFF. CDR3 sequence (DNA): TGTGCCAGCTCACCAGTCCGAGAGAACACTGAAGCTTTCTTT.

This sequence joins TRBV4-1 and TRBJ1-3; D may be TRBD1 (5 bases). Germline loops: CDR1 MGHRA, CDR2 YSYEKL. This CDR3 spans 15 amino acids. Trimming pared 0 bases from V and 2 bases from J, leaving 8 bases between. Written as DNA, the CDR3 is TGCGCCAGCAGCCAAGAGAGAGGGGCTGGAAACACCATATATTTT. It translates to CASSQERGAGNTIYF.

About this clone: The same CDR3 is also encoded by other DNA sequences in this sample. CDR3 coding DNA: TGTGCCAGCAGCTTGGGCAGCTCTGGAAACACCATATATTTT. This sequence encodes CASSLGSSGNTIYF. V is TRBV7-9 and J is TRBJ1-3; D is unclear. Germline V CDR1 and CDR2: SEHNR, FQNEAQ (reference sequence). V lost 3 bases to trimming and J lost 0 bases, with 6 bases between them. This CDR3 contains 14 residues.

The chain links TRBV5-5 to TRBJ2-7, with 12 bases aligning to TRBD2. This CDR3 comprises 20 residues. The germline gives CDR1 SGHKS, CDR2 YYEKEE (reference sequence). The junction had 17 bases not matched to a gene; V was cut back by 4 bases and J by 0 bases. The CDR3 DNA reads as TGTGCCAGCAGCCGCCTCGGCCTAGCGGGGGGGCCCGGGGCCTCCTACGAGCAGTACTTC. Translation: CASSRLGLAGGPGASYEQYF.

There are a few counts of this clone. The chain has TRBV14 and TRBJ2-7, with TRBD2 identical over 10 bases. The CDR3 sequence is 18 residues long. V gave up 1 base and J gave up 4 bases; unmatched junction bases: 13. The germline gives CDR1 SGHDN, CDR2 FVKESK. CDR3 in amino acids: CASSQASASGRRSYEQYF. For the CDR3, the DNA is TGTGCCAGCAGCCAAGCATCGGCTAGCGGGAGAAGGAGTTACGAGCAGTACTTC. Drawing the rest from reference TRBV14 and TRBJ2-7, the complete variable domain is EAGVTQFPSHSVIEKGQTVTLRCDPISGHDNLYWYRRVMGKEIKFLLHFVKESKQDESGMPNNRFLAERTGGTYSTLKVQPAELEDSGVYFCASSQASASGRRSYEQYFGPGTRLTVT.

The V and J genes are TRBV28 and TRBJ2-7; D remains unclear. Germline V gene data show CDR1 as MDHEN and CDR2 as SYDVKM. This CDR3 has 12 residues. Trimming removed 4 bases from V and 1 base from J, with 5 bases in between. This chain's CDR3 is CASSSMSYEQYF. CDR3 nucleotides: TGTGCCAGCAGTTCTATGTCCTACGAGCAGTACTTC.

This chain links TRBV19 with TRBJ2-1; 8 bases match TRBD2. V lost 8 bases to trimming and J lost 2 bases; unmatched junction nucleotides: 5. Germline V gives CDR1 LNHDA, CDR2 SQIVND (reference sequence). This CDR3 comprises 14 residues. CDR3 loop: CASGTGGPYNEQFF. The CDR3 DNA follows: TGTGCCAGTGGGACGGGGGGGCCCTACAATGAGCAGTTCTTC.

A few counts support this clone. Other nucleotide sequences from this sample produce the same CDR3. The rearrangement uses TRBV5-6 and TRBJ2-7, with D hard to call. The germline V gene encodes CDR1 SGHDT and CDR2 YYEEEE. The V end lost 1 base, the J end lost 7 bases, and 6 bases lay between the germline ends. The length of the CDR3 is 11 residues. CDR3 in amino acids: CASSLFREQYF. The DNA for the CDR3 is TGTGCCAGCAGCTTGTTCAGGGAGCAGTACTTC.

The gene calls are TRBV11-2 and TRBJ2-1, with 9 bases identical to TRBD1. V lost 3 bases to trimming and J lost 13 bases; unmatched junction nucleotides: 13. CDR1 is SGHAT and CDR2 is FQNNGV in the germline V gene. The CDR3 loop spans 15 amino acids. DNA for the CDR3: TGTGCCAGCAGCTTCCCTCGGTTTACAGGGGGCGGACAGTTCTTC. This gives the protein CASSFPRFTGGGQFF.

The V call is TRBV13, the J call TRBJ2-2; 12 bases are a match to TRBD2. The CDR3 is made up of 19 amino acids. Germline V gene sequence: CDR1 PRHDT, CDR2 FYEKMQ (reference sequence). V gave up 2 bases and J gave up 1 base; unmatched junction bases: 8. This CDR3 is CASSLWPSGGAWNTGELFF. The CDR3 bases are TGTGCCAGCAGCTTATGGCCTAGCGGGGGGGCCTGGAACACCGGGGAGCTGTTTTTT. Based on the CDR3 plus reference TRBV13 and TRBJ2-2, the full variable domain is AAGVIQSPRHLIKEKRETATLKCYPIPRHDTVYWYQQGPGQDPQFLISFYEKMQSDKGSIPDRFSAQQFSDYHSELNMSSLELGDSALYFCASSLWPSGGAWNTGELFFGEGSRLTVL.

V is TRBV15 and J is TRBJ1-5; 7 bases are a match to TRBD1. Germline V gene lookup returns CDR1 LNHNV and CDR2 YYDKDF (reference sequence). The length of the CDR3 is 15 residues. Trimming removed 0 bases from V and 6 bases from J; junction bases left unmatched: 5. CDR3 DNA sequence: TGTGCCACCAGCAGAGAGGACAGGAAAAGTCAGCCCCAGCATTTT. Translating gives CATSREDRKSQPQHF.

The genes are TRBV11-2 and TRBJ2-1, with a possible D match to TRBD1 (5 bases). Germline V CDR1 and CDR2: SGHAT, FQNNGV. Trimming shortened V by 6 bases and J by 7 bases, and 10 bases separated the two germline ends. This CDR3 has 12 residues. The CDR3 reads CASSQGGNEQFF. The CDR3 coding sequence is TGTGCCAGCAGTCAGGGTGGGAATGAGCAGTTCTTC. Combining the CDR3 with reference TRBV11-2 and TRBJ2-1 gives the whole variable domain EAGVAQSPRYKIIEKRQSVAFWCNPISGHATLYWYQQILGQGPKLLIQFQNNGVVDDSQLPKDRFSAERLKGVDSTLKIQPAKLEDSAVYLCASSQGGNEQFFGPGTRLTVL.

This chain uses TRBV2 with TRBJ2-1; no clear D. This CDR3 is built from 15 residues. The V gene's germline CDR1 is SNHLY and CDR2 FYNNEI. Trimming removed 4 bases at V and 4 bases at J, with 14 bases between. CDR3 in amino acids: CASSVKVSMYNEQFF. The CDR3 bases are TGTGCCAGCAGTGTGAAGGTGAGTATGTACAATGAGCAGTTCTTC.

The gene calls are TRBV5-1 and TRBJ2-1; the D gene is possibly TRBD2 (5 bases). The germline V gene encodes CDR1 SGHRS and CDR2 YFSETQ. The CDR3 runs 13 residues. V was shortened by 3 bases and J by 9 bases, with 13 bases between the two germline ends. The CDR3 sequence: CASSSGSVSEQFF. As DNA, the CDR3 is TGCGCCAGCAGCTCAGGTAGCGTCAGTGAGCAGTTCTTC.

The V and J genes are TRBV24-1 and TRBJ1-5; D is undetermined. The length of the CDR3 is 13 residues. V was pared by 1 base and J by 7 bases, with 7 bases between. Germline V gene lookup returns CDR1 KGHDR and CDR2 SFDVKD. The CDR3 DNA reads TGTGCCACCAGTGATTTTGACTTACAGCCCCAGCATTTT. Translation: CATSDFDLQPQHF.

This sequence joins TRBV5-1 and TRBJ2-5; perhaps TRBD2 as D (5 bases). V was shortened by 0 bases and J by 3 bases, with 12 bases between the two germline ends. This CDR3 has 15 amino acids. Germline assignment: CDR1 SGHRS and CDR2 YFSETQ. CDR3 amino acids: CASSLAPGSKETQYF. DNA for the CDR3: TGCGCCAGCAGCTTGGCTCCGGGATCCAAAGAGACCCAGTACTTC.

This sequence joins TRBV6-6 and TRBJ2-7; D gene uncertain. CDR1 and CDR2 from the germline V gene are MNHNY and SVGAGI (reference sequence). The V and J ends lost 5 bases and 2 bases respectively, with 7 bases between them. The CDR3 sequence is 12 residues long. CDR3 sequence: CASSPTAYEQYF. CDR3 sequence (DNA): TGTGCCAGCAGTCCAACAGCCTACGAGCAGTACTTC.

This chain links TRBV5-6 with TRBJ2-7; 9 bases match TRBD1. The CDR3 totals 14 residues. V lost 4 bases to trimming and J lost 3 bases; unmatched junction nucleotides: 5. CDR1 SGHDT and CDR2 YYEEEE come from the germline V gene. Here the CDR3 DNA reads TGTGCCAGCAGCACCCCGGGACAGGGCTACGAGCAGTACTTC. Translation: CASSTPGQGYEQYF.

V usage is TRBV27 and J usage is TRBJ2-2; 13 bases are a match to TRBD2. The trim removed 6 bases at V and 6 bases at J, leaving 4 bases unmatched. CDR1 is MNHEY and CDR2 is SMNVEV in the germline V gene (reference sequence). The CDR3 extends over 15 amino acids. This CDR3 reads CASSTSGRGSGELFF. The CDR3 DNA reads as TGTGCCAGCAGCACTAGCGGGAGGGGCTCCGGGGAGCTGTTTTTT.

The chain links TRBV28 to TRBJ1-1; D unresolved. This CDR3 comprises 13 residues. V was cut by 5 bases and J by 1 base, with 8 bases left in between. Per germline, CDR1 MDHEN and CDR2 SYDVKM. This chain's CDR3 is CASSVGWNTEAFF. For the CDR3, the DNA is TGTGCCAGCAGTGTGGGATGGAACACTGAAGCTTTCTTT.

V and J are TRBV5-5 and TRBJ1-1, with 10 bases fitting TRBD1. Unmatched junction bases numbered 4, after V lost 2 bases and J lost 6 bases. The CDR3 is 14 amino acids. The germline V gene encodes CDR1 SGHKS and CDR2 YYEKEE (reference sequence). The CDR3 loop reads CASSLVGQGAEAFF. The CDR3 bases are TGTGCCAGCAGCTTAGTCGGACAGGGGGCTGAAGCTTTCTTT.